Each of the 7 T cell receptor beta chains below was sequenced from the same sample in a study of blood T cell repertoires in COVID-19. Sequencing used immunoSEQ multiplex PCR; TCRdb keeps in-frame clones, though not all of them. Here the sample spans around 120,000 clones, less than 90% being singletons. Sequenced input: PBMCs or T cells enriched from blood (not recorded which). The origin of the receptors is a woman between 45 and 60 years old who had recovered from COVID-19.

This chain joins TRBV7-2 and TRBJ2-7; 11 bases map to TRBD2. The length of the CDR3 is 15 residues. CDR1 and CDR2 (germline): SGHTA, FQGNSA. The ends lost 4 bases at V and 2 bases at J; junction bases unmatched: 4. As DNA, the CDR3 is TGTGCCAGCAGCTCAGTTAGCGGGGGGGCCTACGAGCAGTACTTC. It specifies CASSSVSGGAYEQYF.

V usage is TRBV5-8 and J usage is TRBJ2-7; D is unclear. V was pared by 0 bases and J by 3 bases, with 10 bases between. The length of the CDR3 is 14 residues. Germline V gives CDR1 SGHTS, CDR2 YDEGEE. The CDR3 here is CASSLGGSLYEQYF. The CDR3 DNA reads TGTGCCAGCAGCTTGGGCGGAAGCCTCTACGAGCAGTACTTC.

The chain couples TRBV25-1 to TRBJ2-3; 9 nucleotides line up with TRBD2. Trimming removed 6 bases from V and 6 bases from J; junction bases left unmatched: 7. The CDR3 has 14 amino acids. CDR1 MGHDK and CDR2 SYGVNS come from the germline V gene. CDR3 protein: CASSAGGLVDTQYF. DNA of the CDR3: TGTGCCAGCAGCGCGGGGGGGCTGGTGGATACGCAGTATTTT.

This clone was seen a few times. The chain combines TRBV7-9 with TRBJ2-7, with D possibly matching TRBD2 (5 bases). The germline V gene encodes CDR1 SEHNR and CDR2 FQNEAQ (reference sequence). CDR3 size: 11 residues. V was shortened by 5 bases and J by 3 bases, with 5 bases between the two germline ends. CDR3 sequence reads: CASSRDYEQYF. The CDR3, as DNA: TGTGCCAGCAGCCGGGACTACGAGCAGTACTTC.

V is TRBV10-3 and J is TRBJ1-1; the match to TRBD1 covers 7 bases. The germline gives CDR1 ENHRY, CDR2 SYGVKD. V was pared by 6 bases and J by 6 bases, with 10 bases of the junction left unmatched. The CDR3 is 14 amino acids. The CDR3 DNA reads as TGTGCCATCAGAGGGGACAAGGGGGCTTCTGAAGCTTTCTTT. Its translation: CAIRGDKGASEAFF.

V and J are TRBV6-5 and TRBJ2-2, with 7 bases identical to TRBD2. CDR1 is MNHEY, CDR2 SVGAGI, per germline. Unmatched junction bases numbered 8, after V lost 9 bases and J lost 1 base. There are 15 residues in the CDR3. CDR3 DNA sequence: TGTGCCAGTATTACGGGGGGAGGGAACACCGGGGAGCTGTTTTTT. Residues: CASITGGGNTGELFF.

This clone was counted between two and nine times. This chain uses TRBV28 with TRBJ1-1; D might be TRBD1 (6 bases). V was shortened by 3 bases and J by 1 base, with 12 bases between the two germline ends. Germline V CDR1 and CDR2: MDHEN, SYDVKM. This CDR3 region has 15 residues. The CDR3 loop is CASSFPGQGNTEAFF. CDR3 in DNA: TGTGCCAGCAGTTTTCCGGGACAAGGGAACACTGAAGCTTTCTTT.